This T cell receptor (beta chain) emerged from a study of regulatory T cells in long-lasting Graves disease. This clonotype was detected many times. Time point of the sample: newly diagnosed GD, antithyroid drugs for less than 3 months. The TCR library used RNA extracted from PBMCs. Arm-PCR of CDR3 regions with iRepertoire HTBI primers generated TCR beta libraries. TCRdb re-analysed the multiplex PCR reads in MiXCR, keeping a single row per CDR3 protein. The table has more than 400,000 distinct CDR3 sequences, roughly 15% seen once. There are 12 residues in the CDR3. Per germline, CDR1 SNHLY and CDR2 FYNNEI. The V end lost 4 bases, the J end lost 7 bases, and 7 bases lay between the germline ends. These same records also appear under a second study, on T cells in Graves' hyperthyroidism and ophthalmopathy.

The rearrangement joins TRBV2 to TRBJ1-4; no clear D gene. The sequence came from a woman in her 30s with Graves disease. Sequences were derived from peripheral blood mononuclear cells (PBMCs), sampled at new diagnosis, from a patient treated with antithyroid drugs. The CDR3 region has the DNA TGTGCCAGCAGTGTGGAGGGTGAAAAACTGTTTTTT. Protein: CASSVEGEKLFF. The full variable domain, rest sourced from reference TRBV2 and TRBJ1-4, is EPEVTQTPSHQVTQMGQEVILRCVPISNHLYFYWYRQILGQKVEFLVSFYNNEISEKSEIFDDQFSVERPDGSNFTLKIRSTKLEDSAMYFCASSVEGEKLFFGSGTQLSVL.